This T cell receptor (beta chain) was captured by sequencing in a study of blood T cell repertoires in COVID-19. Study background: Whether acute or convalescent, the COVID-19 samples came from the United States, Italy and Spain.

Only in-frame clones appear in the TCRdb table, and some are missing; sequencing was by immunoSEQ multiplex PCR. Of 300,000 to 500,000 clones listed, 88% were seen once; the top ten hold around 0.91%. Germline CDR1 is LNHDA and CDR2 is SQIVND (reference sequence). The CDR3 runs to 13 residues. V lost 3 bases and J lost 6, with 9 bases in between. The sequence derives from a young woman with acute COVID-19. The chain combines TRBV19 with TRBJ1-5; D call uncertain. Sequenced sample: PBMCs or T cells enriched from blood (not recorded which). The CDR3 coding sequence is TGTGCCAGTAGTATTGGCGCGGGTCAGCCCCAGCATTTT. This translates into CASSIGAGQPQHF.